This T cell receptor beta chain came from a study of cytomegalovirus exposure and HLA in healthy donors. Overall study findings and caveats: TCR beta V segments were, for the most part, productive about 87% or about 30% of the time in an earlier analysis. In a later analysis, V- and J-gene trimming of beta chains associated with a DCLRE1C missense variant, replicated independently. The study recorded 150 to 200 TCR beta chains that were cytomegalovirus-associated.

Note on this clone: The antigen is not known.

PCR involved 60 Vbeta and 13 Jbeta primers. TCRdb keeps only in-frame clones here, not all; method: immunoSEQ multiplex PCR. The data show about 140,000 clones, about 84% seen once. Trimming stripped 4 bases from V and 5 bases from J, with 17 bases between. CDR3 size: 15 residues. Germline loops: CDR1 SGHTA, CDR2 FQGNSA. This chain uses TRBV7-2 with TRBJ2-5; the D gene is possibly TRBD2 (6 bases). The receptor was isolated from a man over 45 in good health and CMV-seronegative. The sample taken for sequencing was PBMCs. CDR3 residues: CASSSSGLPTETQYF. The DNA for the CDR3 is TGTGCCAGCAGCTCCTCGGGACTCCCCACGGAGACCCAGTACTTC.